The TCR beta chain described here comes from a study of T cells in Graves' hyperthyroidism and ophthalmopathy. The TCR beta CDR3 regions underwent amplification using RNA transcripts as the source. An initial round of RT-PCR targeting the TCR CDR3 relied on the HTBI primer set. Via MiXCR, TCRdb re-called the multiplex PCR reads, giving one row per CDR3 protein. The sample lists 350,000 to 400,000 distinct CDR3 sequences; just under 15% were seen once. Germline V gene lookup returns CDR1 MDHEN and CDR2 SYDVKM. The CDR3 extends over 14 amino acids. V lost 7 bases, J lost 6 bases, and 11 bases stayed unmatched. This clonotype showed up many times.

This chain joins TRBV28 and TRBJ2-5; 7 bases match TRBD2. The TCR originated in a young woman with Graves' hyperthyroidism. Specimen: blood. This CDR3 reads CASKHPSGGQTQYF. The CDR3 coding sequence is TGTGCCAGCAAACACCCTTCGGGAGGCCAGACCCAGTACTTC.